The 18 T cell receptor beta chains reported below all come from one sample, sequenced in a study of sequential checkpoint blockade in melanoma. Regarding treatment: randomized to nivolumab then ipilimumab (arm A) or the reverse (arm B). This table comes from immunoSEQ multiplex PCR, and its TCRdb copy is limited to in-frame clones, with some not included. The data show roughly 30,000 clones, under 85% seen once. Source: CD8+ T cells sorted from blood (inferred from file names), taken from a patient given nivolumab and ipilimumab in sequence. The receptors originated from a human donor with melanoma.

The chain combines TRBV4-3 with TRBJ1-1, with D possibly matching TRBD1 (6 bases). Germline V gene sequence: CDR1 LGHNA, CDR2 YSLEER. Trimming took 0 bases from V and 0 from J, leaving 8 bases between them. The CDR3 has 15 amino acids. The chain's CDR3 is CASSQEHRVNTEAFF. The DNA for the CDR3 is TGCGCCAGCAGCCAAGAACACAGGGTGAACACTGAAGCTTTCTTT.

This chain uses TRBV11-2 with TRBJ1-1; D is unclear. Trimming shortened V by 3 bases and J by 1 base, and 9 bases separated the two germline ends. Germline V gene sequence: CDR1 SGHAT, CDR2 FQNNGV. The CDR3 totals 14 residues. This CDR3 reads CASSFGYKNTEAFF. DNA for the CDR3: TGTGCCAGCAGCTTCGGGTACAAGAACACTGAAGCTTTCTTT.

The chain uses TRBV5-6 and TRBJ2-7; TRBD2 might be the D (7 bases). V was shortened by 0 bases and J by 3 bases, with 13 bases between the two germline ends. The CDR3 contains 15 residues. Germline V CDR1 and CDR2: SGHDT, YYEEEE. The CDR3 bases are TGTGCCAGCAGCTTGGCCGGGGGGCAGATCTACGAGCAGTACTTC. Its translation is CASSLAGGQIYEQYF.

The CDR3 DNA reads as TGTGCCAGCAGCTTGGGACTAGCGGGGTACAATGAGCAGTTCTTC. This translates into CASSLGLAGYNEQFF. The chain has TRBV5-5 and TRBJ2-1; 11 bases agree with TRBD2. CDR1 and CDR2 from the germline V gene are SGHKS and YYEKEE (reference sequence). Trimming removed 0 bases from V and 4 bases from J; junction bases left unmatched: 0. The CDR3 is 15 amino acids.

This clone was observed a single time. The chain combines TRBV28 with TRBJ2-1; 10 bases match TRBD2. The CDR3 loop spans 16 amino acids. V lost 5 bases to trimming and J lost 1 base; unmatched junction nucleotides: 5. Germline V CDR1 and CDR2: MDHEN, SYDVKM. CDR3 in DNA: TGTGCCAGCAGTCTCCGACTAGCGGGTTCCTACAATGAGCAGTTCTTC. Translation gives CASSLRLAGSYNEQFF.

This clone appeared a few times. This chain connects TRBV7-2 to TRBJ2-7; TRBD1 matches 9 bases. The germline gives CDR1 SGHTA, CDR2 FQGNSA. The CDR3 runs to 15 residues. The junction had 7 bases not matched to a gene; V was cut back by 5 bases and J by 2 bases. The CDR3 bases are TGTGCCAGCAGCCAGGGGACAGGGACAACCTACGAGCAGTACTTC. Translating gives CASSQGTGTTYEQYF.

The CDR3 here is CASSLTGNTEAFF. CDR3 in DNA: TGTGCCAGCAGCTTGACAGGAAACACTGAAGCTTTCTTT. The chain has TRBV7-3 and TRBJ1-1, with D perhaps TRBD1 (6 bases). The CDR3 runs to 13 residues. The V end lost 3 bases, the J end lost 2 bases, and 7 bases lay between the germline ends. Germline values: CDR1 SGHTA, CDR2 FQGTGA.

The chain joins TRBV19 to TRBJ2-7; D might be TRBD1 (6 bases). This CDR3 has 13 amino acids. CDR1 is LNHDA, CDR2 SQIVND, per germline (reference sequence). The germline V and J ends were trimmed by 3 bases and 5 bases, with 11 bases remaining between them. The CDR3 DNA is TGTGCCAGTAGTATCTTACAGGGCAACGAGCAGTACTTC. It encodes CASSILQGNEQYF.

This rearrangement joins TRBV7-9 to TRBJ2-5; 8 bases are shared with TRBD1. The V gene's germline CDR1 is SEHNR and CDR2 FQNEAQ (reference sequence). CDR3 size: 13 residues. Trimming took 5 bases from V and 3 from J; bases not matched to a gene: 2. This chain's CDR3 is CASSKTGEETQYF. The CDR3 bases are TGTGCCAGCAGCAAGACAGGGGAAGAGACCCAGTACTTC. Filled out from reference TRBV7-9 and TRBJ2-5, the complete variable domain reads DTGVSQNPRHKITKRGQNVTFRCDPISEHNRLYWYRQTLGQGPEFLTYFQNEAQLEKSRLLSDRFSAERPKGSFSTLEIQRTEQGDSAMYLCASSKTGEETQYFGPGTRLLVL.

The chain has TRBV5-4 and TRBJ2-3; 9 nucleotides align to TRBD2. The CDR3 contains 16 residues. V lost 0 bases to trimming and J lost 2 bases; unmatched junction nucleotides: 4. Germline CDR1 is SGHNT and CDR2 is YYREEE (reference sequence). The chain's CDR3 is CASSLALAGYTDTQYF. CDR3 coding DNA: TGTGCCAGCAGCTTGGCTCTAGCGGGGTACACAGATACGCAGTATTTT.

This chain uses TRBV19 with TRBJ1-1; D is uncertain. The CDR3 runs to 13 residues. Deletions cut 7 bases from V and 0 bases from J, with 9 bases between. CDR1 LNHDA and CDR2 SQIVND come from the germline V gene (reference sequence). The CDR3 sequence is CASNPSVNTEAFF. Written as DNA, the CDR3 is TGTGCCAGTAATCCTAGCGTGAACACTGAAGCTTTCTTT.

The chain carries TRBV30 and TRBJ1-1, with D unclear. The CDR3 runs to 10 residues. Per germline, CDR1 GTSNPN and CDR2 SVGIG (reference sequence). With 2 bases removed from V and 11 bases from J, the gap between germline ends came to 9 bases. The CDR3 coding sequence is TGTGCCTGGAGTAAGGGAGTGGCTTTCTTT. Its translation: CAWSKGVAFF.

The chain carries TRBV5-6 and TRBJ2-5, with 7 bases identical to TRBD1. The J call may be faulty, since TRBJ2-7 better matches the DNA end. The CDR3 runs 13 residues. Germline V gives CDR1 SGHDT, CDR2 YYEEEE. The CDR3 region is CASSPTGNYEQYF. The DNA for the CDR3 is TGTGCCAGCAGCCCGACAGGGAACTACGAGCAGTACTTC.

CDR3 DNA sequence: TGTGCCAGCAGCACCGGACTAGCGGAGTACTACGAGCAGTACTTC. Its translation is CASSTGLAEYYEQYF. The chain couples TRBV7-9 to TRBJ2-7, with 10 bases that match TRBD2. CDR1 and CDR2 (germline): SEHNR, FQNEAQ (reference sequence). V lost 5 bases to trimming and J lost 3 bases; unmatched junction nucleotides: 7. The CDR3 sequence is 15 residues long.

The rearrangement links TRBV4-2 to TRBJ2-3, with 16 bases that match TRBD2. The V segment lost 0 bases and the J segment 1 base; nucleotides outside the gene matches: 4. The germline V gene has CDR1 LGHNA and CDR2 YNFKEQ. The CDR3 is 19 amino acids. The CDR3 DNA sequence: TGTGCCAGCAGCCAAGACGTGGGACTAGCGGGAGGGGGCACAGATACGCAGTATTTT. Encoded protein: CASSQDVGLAGGGTDTQYF.

The chain is built from TRBV12-5 and TRBJ2-5, with TRBD2 matching 7 bases. V gave up 4 bases and J gave up 2 bases; unmatched junction bases: 1. CDR1 and CDR2 from the germline V gene are LGHNT and FRNRAP. The CDR3 has 13 residues. This chain's CDR3 is CASGWGGQETQYF. The CDR3 bases are TGTGCTAGTGGTTGGGGGGGACAAGAGACCCAGTACTTC.

The V gene is TRBV27, the J gene TRBJ2-1, with TRBD2 matching over 7 bases. Losses at the gene ends were 6 bases for V and 1 base for J; bases not matched to a gene: 9. The CDR3 runs 16 residues. The V gene's germline CDR1 is MNHEY and CDR2 SMNVEV (reference sequence). This CDR3 is CASRTEGRDSYNEQFF. CDR3 sequence (DNA): TGTGCCAGCAGGACAGAGGGGAGGGATTCCTACAATGAGCAGTTCTTC.

The CDR3 nucleotides are TGTGCCAGTAGTATAGGGGAAAGCGGCGCTGAAGCTTTCTTT. The encoded protein is CASSIGESGAEAFF. The rearrangement uses TRBV19 and TRBJ1-1, with D hard to call. CDR1 and CDR2 (germline): LNHDA, SQIVND (reference sequence). This CDR3 contains 14 residues. The V end lost 1 base, the J end lost 6 bases, and 12 bases lay between the germline ends.